This T cell receptor beta chain stems from a study of T cells after yellow fever vaccination. Study conclusions and caveats: Within FACS-sorted repertoires, abundant clonotypes contaminating from the bulk population could be present.

CDR3 length: 14 residues. V gave up 5 bases and J gave up 6 bases, with 16 bases separating them. As regards this clonotype: This may be a read error: a much more frequent sequence differs by one nucleotide.

TCRdb re-derived calls from the 5' RACE reads in MiXCR, one entry per CDR3 protein. The sample lists roughly 48,000 distinct CDR3 sequences, around 6.7% occurring once. The source material was CD8+ T cells not binding an NS4B(214-222) dextramer, sorted from PBMCs, sampled roughly seven weeks after the first yellow fever vaccination. The V gene is TRBV12-3 or TRBV12-4, the J gene TRBJ1-1; tentatively, D is TRBD1 (5 bases). The receptor comes from a man younger than 35 who received the YFV17D yellow fever vaccine. CDR3 DNA: TGTGCCAGCAGTCTCGGGACCGGCTGTGCTGAAGCTTTCTTT. It encodes CASSLGTGCAEAFF.